The T cell receptor beta chain under discussion was sequenced for a study of shared clonotypes between healthy human individuals. Study summary: The cohort comprised a couple of women and a few men. Their ages spanned 18 to 49 years.

Naive CD8 cells comprised CD45RO-negative, CCR7-positively selected cells, excluding terminally differentiated effector memory CD45RA+ cells. Donors, without exception, were Caucasian adults residing in Nashville, Tennessee. CDR1 is SGDLS and CDR2 is YYNGEE in the germline V gene. Trimming shortened V by 3 bases and J by 7 bases, and 16 bases separated the two germline ends. The CDR3 is 14 amino acids. The table came from immunoSEQ multiplex PCR; TCRdb's copy has only in-frame clones and leaves some out. The data show about 2 million clones, approximately 94% seen once. This TCR came from a man in his late teens or twenties in good health. The sequencing input was naive CD8+ T cells sorted from blood. The chain has TRBV9 and TRBJ1-1; D possibly corresponds to TRBD1 (6 bases). The CDR3 DNA follows: TGTGCCAGCAGCGGCCCAGGGGCCAGAGTTGAAGCTTTCTTT. Protein: CASSGPGARVEAFF.